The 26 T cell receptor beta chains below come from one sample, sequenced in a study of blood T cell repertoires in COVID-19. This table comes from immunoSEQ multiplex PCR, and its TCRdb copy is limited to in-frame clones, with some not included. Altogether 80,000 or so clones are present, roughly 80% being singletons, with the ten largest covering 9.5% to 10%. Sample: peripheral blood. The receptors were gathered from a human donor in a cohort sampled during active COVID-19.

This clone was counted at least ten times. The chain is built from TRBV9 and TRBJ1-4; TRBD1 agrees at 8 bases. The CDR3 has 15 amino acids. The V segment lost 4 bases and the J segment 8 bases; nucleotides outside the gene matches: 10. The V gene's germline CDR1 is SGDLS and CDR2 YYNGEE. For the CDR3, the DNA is TGTGCCAGCAGCCCCGGGGACAGGTTGACCGAAAAACTGTTTTTT. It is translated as CASSPGDRLTEKLFF.

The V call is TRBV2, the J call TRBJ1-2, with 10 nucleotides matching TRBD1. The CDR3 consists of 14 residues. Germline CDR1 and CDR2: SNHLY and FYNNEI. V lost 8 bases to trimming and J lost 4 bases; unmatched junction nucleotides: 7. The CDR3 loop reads CASLLDRGVYGYTF. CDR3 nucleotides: TGTGCCAGCCTTCTGGACAGGGGGGTCTATGGCTACACCTTC.

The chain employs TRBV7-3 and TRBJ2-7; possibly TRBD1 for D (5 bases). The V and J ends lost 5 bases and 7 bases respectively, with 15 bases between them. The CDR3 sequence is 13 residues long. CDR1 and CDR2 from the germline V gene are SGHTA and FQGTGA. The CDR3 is CASSDRGSLEQYF. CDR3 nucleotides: TGTGCCAGCAGCGATAGGGGCTCGCTGGAGCAGTACTTC.

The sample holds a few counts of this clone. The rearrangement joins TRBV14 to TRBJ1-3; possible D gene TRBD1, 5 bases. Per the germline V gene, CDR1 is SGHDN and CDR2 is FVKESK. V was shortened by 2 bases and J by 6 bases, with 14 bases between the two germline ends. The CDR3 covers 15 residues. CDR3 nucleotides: TGTGCCAGCAGCCAAAGTCTCAGGGTTGCAAACACCATATATTTT. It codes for CASSQSLRVANTIYF.

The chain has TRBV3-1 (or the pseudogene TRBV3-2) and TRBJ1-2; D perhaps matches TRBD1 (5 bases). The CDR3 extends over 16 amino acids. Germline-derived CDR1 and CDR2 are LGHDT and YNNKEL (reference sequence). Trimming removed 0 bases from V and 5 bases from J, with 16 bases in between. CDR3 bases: TGTGCCAGCAGCCAAGATCCCCGGGGGATCGGGTATGGCTACACCTTC. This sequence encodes CASSQDPRGIGYGYTF.

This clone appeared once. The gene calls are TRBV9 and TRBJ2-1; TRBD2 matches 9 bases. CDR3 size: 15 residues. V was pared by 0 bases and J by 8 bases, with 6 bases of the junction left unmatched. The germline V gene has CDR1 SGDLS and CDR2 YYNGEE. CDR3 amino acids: CASSVERGGAYEQFF. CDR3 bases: TGTGCCAGCAGCGTAGAACGCGGGGGGGCGTATGAGCAGTTCTTC.

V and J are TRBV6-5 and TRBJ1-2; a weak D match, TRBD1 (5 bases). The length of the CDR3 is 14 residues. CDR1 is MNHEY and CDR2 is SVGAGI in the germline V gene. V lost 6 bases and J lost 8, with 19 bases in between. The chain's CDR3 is CASRDPGRGGGYTF. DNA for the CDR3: TGTGCCAGCAGGGACCCTGGTAGGGGCGGAGGCTACACCTTC.

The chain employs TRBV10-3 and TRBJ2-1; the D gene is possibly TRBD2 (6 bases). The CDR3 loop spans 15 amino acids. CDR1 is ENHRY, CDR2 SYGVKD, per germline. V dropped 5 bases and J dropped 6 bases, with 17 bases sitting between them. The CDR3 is CAISYGLGSGNEQFF. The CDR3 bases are TGTGCCATCAGTTACGGACTGGGTAGCGGCAATGAGCAGTTCTTC.

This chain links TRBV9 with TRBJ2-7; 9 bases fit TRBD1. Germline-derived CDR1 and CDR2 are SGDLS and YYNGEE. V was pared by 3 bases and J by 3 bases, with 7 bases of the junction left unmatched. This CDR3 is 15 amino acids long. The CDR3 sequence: CASSAGQGSIYEQYF. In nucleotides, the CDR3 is TGTGCCAGCAGCGCCGGACAGGGGTCTATCTACGAGCAGTACTTC.

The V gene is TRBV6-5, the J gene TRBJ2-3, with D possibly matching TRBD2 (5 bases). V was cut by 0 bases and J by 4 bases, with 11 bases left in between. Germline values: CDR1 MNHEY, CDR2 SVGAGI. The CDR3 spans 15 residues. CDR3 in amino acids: CASSYSPGDADTQYF. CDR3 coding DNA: TGTGCCAGCAGTTACTCACCCGGGGATGCAGATACGCAGTATTTT.

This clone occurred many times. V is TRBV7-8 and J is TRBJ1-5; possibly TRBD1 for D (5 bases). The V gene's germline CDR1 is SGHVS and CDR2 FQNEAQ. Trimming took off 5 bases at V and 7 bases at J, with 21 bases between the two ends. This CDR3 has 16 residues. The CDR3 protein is CASSPNTRQSYQPQHF. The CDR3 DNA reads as TGTGCCAGCAGCCCCAACACCCGACAGAGTTACCAGCCCCAGCATTTT.

Here the CDR3 reads CASSWDRVGDTQYF. The CDR3 DNA follows: TGCGCCAGCAGCTGGGACAGGGTTGGAGATACGCAGTATTTT. The chain uses TRBV5-1 and TRBJ2-3; 9 positions match TRBD1. Looked up from germline, CDR1 is SGHRS and CDR2 is YFSETQ. The junction had 4 bases not matched to a gene; V was cut back by 3 bases and J by 5 bases. The CDR3 is 14 amino acids.

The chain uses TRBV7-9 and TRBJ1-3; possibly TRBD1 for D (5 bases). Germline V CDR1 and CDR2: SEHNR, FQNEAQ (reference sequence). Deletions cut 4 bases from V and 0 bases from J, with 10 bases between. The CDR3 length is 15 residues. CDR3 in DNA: TGTGCCAGCAGCTCCTCCGGGGGCTCTGGAAACACCATATATTTT. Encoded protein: CASSSSGGSGNTIYF.

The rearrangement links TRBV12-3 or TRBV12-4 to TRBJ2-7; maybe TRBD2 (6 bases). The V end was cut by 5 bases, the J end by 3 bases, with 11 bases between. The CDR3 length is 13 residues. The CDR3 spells CASSAVGGYEQYF. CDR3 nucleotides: TGTGCCAGCAGTGCGGTGGGGGGCTACGAGCAGTACTTC.

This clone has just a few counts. CDR3 nucleotides: TGCGCCAGCAGCTCAGGGGTTACCACAGATACGCAGTATTTT. Its translation is CASSSGVTTDTQYF. V usage is TRBV5-1 and J usage is TRBJ2-3; D is possibly TRBD1 (6 bases). Germline assignment: CDR1 SGHRS and CDR2 YFSETQ. There are 14 residues in the CDR3. Trimming took 3 bases from V and 2 from J, leaving 10 bases between them.

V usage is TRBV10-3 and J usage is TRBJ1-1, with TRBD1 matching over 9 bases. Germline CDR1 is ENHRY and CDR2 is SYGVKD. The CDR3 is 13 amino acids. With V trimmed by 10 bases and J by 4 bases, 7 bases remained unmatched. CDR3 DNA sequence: TGTGCCACCACCGGGACAGGGTCCACTGAAGCTTTCTTT. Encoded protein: CATTGTGSTEAFF.

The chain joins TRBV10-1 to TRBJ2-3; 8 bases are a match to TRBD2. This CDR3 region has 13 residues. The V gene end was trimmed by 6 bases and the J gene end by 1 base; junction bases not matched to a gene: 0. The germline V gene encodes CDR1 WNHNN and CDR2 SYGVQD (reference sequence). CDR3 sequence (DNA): TGCGCCAGCAGAGCGGGGGGCACAGATACGCAGTATTTT. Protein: CASRAGGTDTQYF.

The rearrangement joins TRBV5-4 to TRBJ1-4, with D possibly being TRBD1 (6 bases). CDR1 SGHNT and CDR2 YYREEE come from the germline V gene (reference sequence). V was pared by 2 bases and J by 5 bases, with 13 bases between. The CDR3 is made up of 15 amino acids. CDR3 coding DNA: TGTGCCAGCAGCTTAAGGGGGGGGACGAATGAAAAACTGTTTTTT. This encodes CASSLRGGTNEKLFF.

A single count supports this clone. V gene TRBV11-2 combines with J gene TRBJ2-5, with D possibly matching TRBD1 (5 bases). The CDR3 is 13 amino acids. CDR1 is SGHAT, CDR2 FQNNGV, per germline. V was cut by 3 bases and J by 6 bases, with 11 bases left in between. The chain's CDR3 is CASSLGRAQTQYF. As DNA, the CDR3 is TGTGCCAGCAGCTTGGGCAGGGCGCAGACCCAGTACTTC.

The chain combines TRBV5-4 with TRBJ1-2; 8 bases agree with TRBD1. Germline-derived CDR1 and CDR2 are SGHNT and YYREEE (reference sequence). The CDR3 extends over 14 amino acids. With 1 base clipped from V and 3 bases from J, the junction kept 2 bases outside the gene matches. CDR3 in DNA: TGTGCCAGCAGCTTGAACAGGGGGGACTATGGCTACACCTTC. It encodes CASSLNRGDYGYTF.

The CDR3 sequence: CASSLAAGYEQYF. CDR3 coding DNA: TGTGCCAGCAGCTTGGCCGCAGGCTACGAGCAGTACTTC. The rearrangement links TRBV5-5 to TRBJ2-7; D gene unclear. CDR1 is SGHKS, CDR2 YYEKEE, per germline (reference sequence). Trimming cost V 0 bases and J 3 bases, with 7 bases left between them. CDR3 size: 13 residues.

The CDR3 here is CASSLGGRAEAFF. Here the CDR3 DNA reads TGTGCCAGCAGCTTAGGCGGCAGGGCCGAAGCTTTCTTT. The chain has TRBV5-6 and TRBJ1-1; possibly TRBD1 for D (5 bases). CDR1 is SGHDT, CDR2 YYEEEE, per germline. The ends were cut back, 2 bases at V and 8 bases at J, with 13 bases in the middle. The CDR3 contains 13 residues.

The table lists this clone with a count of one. The CDR3: CASNMMGAGKLFF. CDR3 nucleotide sequence: TGTGCCAGCAATATGATGGGGGCTGGGAAACTGTTTTTT. The V call is TRBV12-3 or TRBV12-4, the J call TRBJ1-4; possibly TRBD1 for D (6 bases). CDR3 length: 13 residues. Trimming removed 7 bases at V and 11 bases at J, with 17 bases between.

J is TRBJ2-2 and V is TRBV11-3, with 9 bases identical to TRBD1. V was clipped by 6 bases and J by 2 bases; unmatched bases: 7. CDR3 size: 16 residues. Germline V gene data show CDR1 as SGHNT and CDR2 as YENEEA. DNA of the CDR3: TGTGCCAGCAGTTCCACAGGGGGCTCAAACACCGGGGAGCTGTTTTTT. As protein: CASSSTGGSNTGELFF.

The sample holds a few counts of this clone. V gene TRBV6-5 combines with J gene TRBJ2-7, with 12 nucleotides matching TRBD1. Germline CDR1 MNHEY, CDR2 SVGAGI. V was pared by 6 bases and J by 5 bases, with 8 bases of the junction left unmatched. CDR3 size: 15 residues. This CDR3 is CASSQLGTGGNEQYF. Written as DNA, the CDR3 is TGTGCCAGCAGCCAGTTAGGGACAGGGGGCAACGAGCAGTACTTC.

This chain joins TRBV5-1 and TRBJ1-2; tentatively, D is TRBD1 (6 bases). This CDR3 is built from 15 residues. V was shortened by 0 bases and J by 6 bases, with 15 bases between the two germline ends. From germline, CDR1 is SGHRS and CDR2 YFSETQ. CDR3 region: CASSLAMMGADGYTF. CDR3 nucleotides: TGCGCCAGCAGCTTGGCCATGATGGGGGCTGATGGCTACACCTTC.